The 20 T cell receptor beta chains below all came from one sample that was sequenced in a study of cytomegalovirus exposure and HLA in healthy donors. In the PCR, 60 Vbeta and 13 Jbeta primers were used. Sequenced by immunoSEQ multiplex PCR; TCRdb stores in-frame clones only, minus some. The sample carries roughly 78,000 clones, about 64% recorded once. The sequencing input was PBMCs. These receptors were obtained from a man aged 25 to 45 in good health and CMV-seropositive.

This clone was picked up a small number of times. The chain combines TRBV4-3 with TRBJ2-1, with 10 bases aligning to TRBD2. This CDR3 region has 16 residues. V dropped 0 bases and J dropped 3; count of bases not matched to a gene: 2. Germline-derived CDR1 and CDR2 are LGHNA and YSLEER. Here the CDR3 DNA reads TGCGCCAGCAGCCAAGAGTGGACTAGCGGCTACAATGAGCAGTTCTTC. As protein: CASSQEWTSGYNEQFF.

V and J are TRBV27 and TRBJ2-7, with TRBD1 matching over 10 bases. Germline lookup yields CDR1 MNHEY and CDR2 SMNVEV (reference sequence). The CDR3 loop spans 14 amino acids. Unmatched junction bases numbered 4, after V lost 5 bases and J lost 3 bases. DNA for the CDR3: TGTGCCAGCAGTCACGGGACAGGGGTCTACGAGCAGTACTTC. Protein product: CASSHGTGVYEQYF.

This CDR3 is CASRTGAKLFF. The CDR3 coding sequence is TGTGCCAGCAGGACAGGGGCAAAACTGTTTTTT. The rearrangement uses TRBV28 and TRBJ1-4; 8 nucleotides agree with TRBD1. CDR1 is MDHEN and CDR2 is SYDVKM in the germline V gene. The length of the CDR3 is 11 residues. Trimming at V came to 6 bases and at J to 10 bases, leaving 1 base not matched to a gene.

The V gene is TRBV10-3, the J gene TRBJ2-1; D remains unclear. Germline values: CDR1 ENHRY, CDR2 SYGVKD. Trimming removed 2 bases at V and 12 bases at J, with 17 bases between. This CDR3 is built from 14 residues. CDR3 bases: TGTGCCATCAGTGAGCCCCGATCTGCAGAGCGGCAGTTCTTC. Its translation is CAISEPRSAERQFF.

The V call is TRBV25-1, the J call TRBJ1-5, with TRBD1 as a possible D gene (6 bases). Germline-derived CDR1 and CDR2 are MGHDK and SYGVNS. The V and J ends lost 3 bases and 5 bases respectively, with 17 bases between them. The CDR3 sequence is 16 residues long. CDR3 protein: CASSDPGGGPDQPQHF. In DNA form, the CDR3 reads TGTGCCAGCAGTGACCCCGGGGGGGGGCCAGATCAGCCCCAGCATTTT.

This chain joins TRBV2 and TRBJ2-7, with 9 bases that match TRBD1. CDR1 and CDR2 (germline): SNHLY, FYNNEI. The CDR3 contains 14 residues. V gave up 6 bases and J gave up 6 bases; unmatched junction bases: 9. As DNA, the CDR3 is TGTGCCAGCAGCGTGGACAGGGGAATACGCGAGCAGTACTTC. It codes for CASSVDRGIREQYF.

The CDR3 spells CASSSSDRDYEQYF. DNA of the CDR3: TGTGCCAGCAGCTCCTCCGACAGGGACTACGAGCAGTACTTC. The genes are TRBV5-4 and TRBJ2-7; 7 nucleotides agree with TRBD1. J gave up 3 bases and V 3 bases, and 6 bases lay outside the gene matches. Germline V gene sequence: CDR1 SGHNT, CDR2 YYREEE (reference sequence). The CDR3 covers 14 residues.

This rearrangement joins TRBV9 to TRBJ2-7; TRBD2 might be the D (5 bases). V lost 3 bases and J lost 0, with 13 bases in between. The CDR3 contains 15 residues. The V gene's germline CDR1 is SGDLS and CDR2 YYNGEE. CDR3 in DNA: TGTGCCAGCAGCGCCGGACCCACTAGCTCCTACGAGCAGTACTTC. This encodes CASSAGPTSSYEQYF.

This clone has only one observation. The chain is built from TRBV6-5 and TRBJ2-5, with 7 bases matching TRBD1. V was pared by 5 bases and J by 5 bases, with 8 bases of the junction left unmatched. The germline V gene has CDR1 MNHEY and CDR2 SVGAGI. There are 14 residues in the CDR3. DNA of the CDR3: TGTGCCAGCAGTACTCTGGCAGGGGGTGAGACCCAGTACTTC. This gives the protein CASSTLAGGETQYF.

CDR3 sequence (DNA): TGTGCCAGCAGTTCATGGGGACTAGCCTACGAGCAGTACTTC. As protein: CASSSWGLAYEQYF. V is TRBV27 and J is TRBJ2-7; TRBD2 matches at 8 bases. CDR3 length: 14 amino acids. V lost 4 bases to trimming and J lost 2 bases; unmatched junction nucleotides: 4. CDR1 is MNHEY, CDR2 SMNVEV, per germline (reference sequence).

The chain links TRBV7-2 to TRBJ2-3, with TRBD2 matching 12 bases. Germline CDR1 and CDR2: SGHTA and FQGNSA. The CDR3 covers 16 residues. The J segment lost 2 bases and the V segment lost 5 bases, leaving 5 bases of the junction unmatched. CDR3 nucleotide sequence: TGTGCCAGCAGCCCCGGGACTAGCGGGTACACAGATACGCAGTATTTT. Translated: CASSPGTSGYTDTQYF. Filled out from reference TRBV7-2 and TRBJ2-3, the complete variable domain reads GAGVSQSPSNKVTEKGKDVELRCDPISGHTALYWYRQSLGQGLEFLIYFQGNSAPDKSGLPSDRFSAERTGGSVSTLTIQRTQQEDSAVYLCASSPGTSGYTDTQYFGPGTRLTVL.

V is TRBV9 and J is TRBJ1-4; 7 nucleotides agree with TRBD1. Trimming at V came to 3 bases and at J to 0 bases, leaving 8 bases not matched to a gene. CDR1 and CDR2 (germline): SGDLS, YYNGEE. The CDR3 contains 17 residues. CDR3 in DNA: TGTGCCAGCAGCGGCCCGACAGGGCCGTCAACTAATGAAAAACTGTTTTTT. Translating it yields CASSGPTGPSTNEKLFF.

This rearrangement joins TRBV19 to TRBJ1-4, with D maybe TRBD1 (6 bases). CDR1 and CDR2 from the germline V gene are LNHDA and SQIVND (reference sequence). V lost 3 bases to trimming and J lost 4 bases, with 12 bases between them. CDR3 length: 15 amino acids. The CDR3 loop is CASSMAAGVNEKLFF. The DNA of the CDR3 is TGTGCCAGTAGTATGGCGGCAGGGGTTAATGAAAAACTGTTTTTT. Based on the CDR3 plus reference TRBV19 and TRBJ1-4, the full variable domain is DGGITQSPKYLFRKEGQNVTLSCEQNLNHDAMYWYRQDPGQGLRLIYYSQIVNDFQKGDIAEGYSVSREKKESFPLTVTSAQKNPTAFYLCASSMAAGVNEKLFFGSGTQLSVL.

This clone was seen a handful of times. The genes are TRBV9 and TRBJ1-1; no reliable D call. Germline V gene data show CDR1 as SGDLS and CDR2 as YYNGEE. CDR3 length: 14 amino acids. The germline V and J ends were trimmed by 0 bases and 1 base, with 7 bases remaining between them. The CDR3 spells CASSVEHQNTEAFF. In DNA form, the CDR3 reads TGTGCCAGCAGCGTAGAACACCAGAACACTGAAGCTTTCTTT. The whole variable domain, filled in from reference TRBV9 and TRBJ1-1, reads DSGVTQTPKHLITATGQRVTLRCSPRSGDLSVYWYQQSLDQGLQFLIQYYNGEERAKGNILERFSAQQFPDLHSELNLSSLELGDSALYFCASSVEHQNTEAFFGQGTRLTVV.

The chain uses TRBV5-1 and TRBJ2-3; D perhaps matches TRBD2 (5 bases). The germline V gene has CDR1 SGHRS and CDR2 YFSETQ. V lost 1 base to trimming and J lost 0 bases, with 6 bases between them. The CDR3 covers 14 residues. CDR3 in amino acids: CASSLRRSTDTQYF. CDR3 nucleotide sequence: TGCGCCAGCAGCTTGAGGAGGAGCACAGATACGCAGTATTTT.

This clone was detected a few times. V and J are TRBV7-2 and TRBJ1-2; D unclear. In germline, CDR1 is SGHTA, CDR2 FQGNSA. Trimming left V 2 bases short and J 7 bases short, with 17 bases between. The CDR3 runs 15 residues. The CDR3 sequence: CASSLNSAGSSGYTF. The CDR3 DNA sequence: TGTGCCAGCAGCTTAAATTCAGCGGGGTCGAGTGGCTACACCTTC.

The genes are TRBV4-3 and TRBJ2-1, with 14 bases identical to TRBD2. This CDR3 has 16 residues. V gave up 6 bases and J gave up 7 bases; unmatched junction bases: 8. Per germline, CDR1 LGHNA and CDR2 YSLEER. CDR3 residues: CASSPGLAGAVNEQFF. In DNA form, the CDR3 reads TGCGCCAGCAGTCCGGGACTAGCGGGAGCGGTAAATGAGCAGTTCTTC.

The genes are TRBV6-5 and TRBJ2-7; D unclear. Germline-derived CDR1 and CDR2 are MNHEY and SVGAGI. CDR3 size: 14 residues. V lost 0 bases, J lost 2 bases, and 8 bases lay in between. The CDR3 here is CASSYSRYTYEQYF. CDR3 coding DNA: TGTGCCAGCAGTTACTCGAGGTACACCTACGAGCAGTACTTC.

The CDR3 nucleotides read TGTGCCAGCAGTCCAGGCATTACTAGCATCCAAGAGACCCAGTACTTC. Its protein is CASSPGITSIQETQYF. The V gene is TRBV7-2, the J gene TRBJ2-5; a possible D gene is TRBD2 (6 bases). This CDR3 region has 16 residues. V lost 6 bases and J 1 base, leaving 18 bases between the germline ends. Germline V gene sequence: CDR1 SGHTA, CDR2 FQGNSA.

The rearrangement joins TRBV29-1 to TRBJ2-1; 10 bases fit TRBD2. Per germline, CDR1 SQVTM and CDR2 ANQGSEA. This CDR3 spans 14 amino acids. Trimming took 6 bases from V and 8 from J; bases not matched to a gene: 10. CDR3 residues: CSVQRTSGVDEQFF. The CDR3 nucleotides are TGCAGCGTCCAACGGACTAGCGGCGTAGATGAGCAGTTCTTC.